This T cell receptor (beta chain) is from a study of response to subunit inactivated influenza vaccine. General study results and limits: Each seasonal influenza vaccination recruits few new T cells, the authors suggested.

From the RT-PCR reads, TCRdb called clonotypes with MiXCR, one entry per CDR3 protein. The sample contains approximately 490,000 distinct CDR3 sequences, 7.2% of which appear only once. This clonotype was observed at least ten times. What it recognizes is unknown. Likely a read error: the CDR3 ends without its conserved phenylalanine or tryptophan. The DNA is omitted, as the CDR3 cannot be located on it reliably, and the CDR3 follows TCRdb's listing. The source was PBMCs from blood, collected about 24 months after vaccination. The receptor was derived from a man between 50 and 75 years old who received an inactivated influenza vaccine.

The chain's CDR3 is CASSSSTSVPSVR. The rearrangement joins TRBV5-6 to TRBJ2-1; the D segment call TRBD2 is taken from the table without a DNA check. Including both end residues, the CDR3 is 13 amino acids long. Germline assignment: CDR1 SGHDT and CDR2 YYEEEE.